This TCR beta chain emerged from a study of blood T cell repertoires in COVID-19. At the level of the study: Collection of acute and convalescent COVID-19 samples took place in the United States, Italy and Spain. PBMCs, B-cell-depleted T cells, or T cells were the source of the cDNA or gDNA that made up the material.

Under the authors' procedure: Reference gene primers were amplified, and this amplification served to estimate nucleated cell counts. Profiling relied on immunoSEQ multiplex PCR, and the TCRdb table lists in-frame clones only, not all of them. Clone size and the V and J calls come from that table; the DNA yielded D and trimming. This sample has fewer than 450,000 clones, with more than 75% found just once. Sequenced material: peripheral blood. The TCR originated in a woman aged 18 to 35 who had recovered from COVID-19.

The CDR3 DNA reads as TGTGCCTGGAGTGTTGGGGGCTTCTCCTACAATGAGCAGTTCTTC. Translated: CAWSVGGFSYNEQFF. This sequence joins TRBV30 and TRBJ2-1; possibly TRBD1 for D (6 bases). This CDR3 contains 15 residues. CDR1 and CDR2 (germline): GTSNPN, SVGIG (reference sequence). V was trimmed by 0 bases and J by 0 bases, leaving 9 bases between them.